This is a list of T cell receptor beta chains from one sample in a study of naive and memory T cell subsets. TCRdb analysed the UMI-ligation and nested PCR reads with MiXCR anew, one entry per CDR3 protein. The sample yields 130,000 to 150,000 distinct CDR3 sequences, over 15% seen once. The sequenced sample was naive CD4+ T cells from blood. These receptors were collected from a human donor in good health. Each CDR3 is given with its conserved first and last residue. Each record gives: D gene, J gene, V gene, clone size, CDR3 DNA, CDR3 protein. A D gene is named only where the DNA matches it firmly. Part of the rows lack a size; the others show once, few, many or a class for expanded clones.

TRBD2	TRBJ2-7	TRBV6-2/TRBV6-3	few	TGTGCCAGCAGTCAACGAGCGGGAGTGGGAGGTGAGCAGTACTTC	CASSQRAGVGGEQYF
TRBD1	TRBJ2-2	TRBV11-3	NA	TGTGCCAGCAGCTTACAGACAGGGACATCGTCTAAACGAGGGGAGCTGTTTTTT	CASSLQTGTSSKRGELFF
NA	TRBJ2-1	TRBV7-8	few	TGTGCCAGCAGCCTCGGACCTTTCGTTTCCTACAATGAGCAGTTCTTC	CASSLGPFVSYNEQFF
NA	TRBJ2-5	TRBV27	few	TGTGCCAGCAGTCGCATCACCGCCGTCCAAGAGACCCAGTACTTC	CASSRITAVQETQYF
TRBD2	TRBJ2-1	TRBV10-3	NA	TGTGCCGTTAGCGGGATGTCGGGCAATGAGCAGTTCTTC	CAVSGMSGNEQFF
NA	TRBJ2-6	TRBV30	NA	TGTGCCTGGAGTGTACGGAGGGGGCCCAACGTCCTGACTTTC	CAWSVRRGPNVLTF
NA	TRBJ2-7	TRBV11-2	NA	TGTGCCAGCAGCTTACTCCGCGGAAACCTCTACGAGCAGTACTTC	CASSLLRGNLYEQYF
TRBD2	TRBJ2-3	TRBV5-5	NA	TGTGCCAGCAGCAGCACTAGCGGGAGTCCAGATACGCAGTATTTT	CASSSTSGSPDTQYF
NA	TRBJ1-5	TRBV28	NA	TGTGCCAGCAGTTCCCGCTACACTGGGGGGGGCAATCAGCCCCAGCATTTT	CASSSRYTGGGNQPQHF
TRBD2	TRBJ2-1	TRBV7-9	many	TGTGCCAGCAGAAGTGCTAGCGGGAGGGGAAATGAGCAGTTCTTC	CASRSASGRGNEQFF
TRBD2	TRBJ2-2	TRBV20-1	NA	TGCAGTGCTAGAAATCCGTCCCCCCCTAGCGGCGCGAACACCGGGGAGCTGTTTTTT	CSARNPSPPSGANTGELFF
NA	TRBJ2-1	TRBV6-6	NA	TGTGCCAGCAGTTACGTCCAGGGTGGGCGTTGGGGAGACAATGAGCAGTTCTTC	CASSYVQGGRWGDNEQFF
TRBD1	TRBJ1-1	TRBV28	NA	TGTGCCAGCAGTCCCATCCGATCCGGGACAGAGAACACTGAAGCTTTCTTT	CASSPIRSGTENTEAFF
NA	TRBJ2-5	TRBV5-6	NA	TGTGCCAGCAGCTTGTATGTCAGGGGTAGCCAAGAGACCCAGTACTTC	CASSLYVRGSQETQYF
NA	TRBJ2-2	TRBV11-2	NA	TGTGCCAGCAGTTCCTTCAGGACGGGACGACTGAACACCGGGGAGCTGTTTTTT	CASSSFRTGRLNTGELFF